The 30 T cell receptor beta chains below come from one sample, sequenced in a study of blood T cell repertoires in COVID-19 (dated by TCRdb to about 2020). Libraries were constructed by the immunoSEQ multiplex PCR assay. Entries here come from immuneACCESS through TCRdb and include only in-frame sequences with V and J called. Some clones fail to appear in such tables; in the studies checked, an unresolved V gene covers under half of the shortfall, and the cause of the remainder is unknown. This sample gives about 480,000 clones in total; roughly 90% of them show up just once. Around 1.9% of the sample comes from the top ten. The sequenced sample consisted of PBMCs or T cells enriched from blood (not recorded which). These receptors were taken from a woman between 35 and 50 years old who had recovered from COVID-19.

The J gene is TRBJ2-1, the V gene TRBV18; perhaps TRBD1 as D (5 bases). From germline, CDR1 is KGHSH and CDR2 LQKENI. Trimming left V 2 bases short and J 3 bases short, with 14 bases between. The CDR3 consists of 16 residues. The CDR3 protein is CASSPDQGLSYNEQFF. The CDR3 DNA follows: TGTGCCAGCTCACCAGACCAGGGTCTCAGCTACAATGAGCAGTTCTTC.

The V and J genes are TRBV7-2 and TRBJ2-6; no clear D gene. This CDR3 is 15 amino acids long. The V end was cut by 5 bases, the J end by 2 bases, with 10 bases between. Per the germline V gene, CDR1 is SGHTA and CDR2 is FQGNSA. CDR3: CASSPATTGANVLTF. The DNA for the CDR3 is TGTGCCAGCAGCCCCGCCACTACTGGGGCCAACGTCCTGACTTTC.

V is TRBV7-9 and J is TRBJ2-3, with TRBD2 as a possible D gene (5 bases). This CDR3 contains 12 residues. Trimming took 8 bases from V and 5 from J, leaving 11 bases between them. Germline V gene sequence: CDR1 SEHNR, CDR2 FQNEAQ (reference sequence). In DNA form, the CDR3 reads TGTGCCAGCGGGAGTCGGGGAGATACGCAGTATTTT. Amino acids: CASGSRGDTQYF.

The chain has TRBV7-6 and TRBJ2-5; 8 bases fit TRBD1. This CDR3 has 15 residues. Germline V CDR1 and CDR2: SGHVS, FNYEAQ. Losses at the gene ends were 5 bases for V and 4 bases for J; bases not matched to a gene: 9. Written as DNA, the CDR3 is TGTGCCAGCAGCCTGTCTCAGGGGGCCGCAGAGACCCAGTACTTC. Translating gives CASSLSQGAAETQYF.

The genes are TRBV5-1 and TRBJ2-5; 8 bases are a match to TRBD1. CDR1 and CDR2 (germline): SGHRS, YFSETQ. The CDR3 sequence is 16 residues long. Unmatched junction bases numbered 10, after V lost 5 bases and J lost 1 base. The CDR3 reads CASSTGGQAFQETQYF. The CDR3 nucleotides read TGCGCCAGCAGTACCGGGGGACAGGCCTTCCAAGAGACCCAGTACTTC.

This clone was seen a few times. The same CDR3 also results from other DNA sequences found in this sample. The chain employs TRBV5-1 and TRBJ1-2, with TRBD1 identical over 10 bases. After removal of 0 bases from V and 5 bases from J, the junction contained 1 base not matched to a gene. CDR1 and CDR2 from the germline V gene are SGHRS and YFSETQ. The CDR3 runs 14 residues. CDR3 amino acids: CASSLGQGAYGYTF. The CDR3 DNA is TGCGCCAGCAGCTTGGGACAGGGGGCGTATGGCTACACCTTC.

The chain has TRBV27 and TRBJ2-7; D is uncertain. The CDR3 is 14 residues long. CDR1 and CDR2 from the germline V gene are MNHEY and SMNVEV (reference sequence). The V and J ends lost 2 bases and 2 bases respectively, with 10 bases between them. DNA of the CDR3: TGTGCCAGCAGTTTACTCAGGCCCCCCTACGAGCAGTACTTC. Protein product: CASSLLRPPYEQYF.

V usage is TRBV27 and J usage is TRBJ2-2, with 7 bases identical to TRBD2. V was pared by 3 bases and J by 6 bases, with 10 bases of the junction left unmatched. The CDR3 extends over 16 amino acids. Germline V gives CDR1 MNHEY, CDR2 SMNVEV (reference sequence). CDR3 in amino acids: CASSLVAGGGAGELFF. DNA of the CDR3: TGTGCCAGCAGTTTGGTGGCAGGCGGGGGTGCCGGGGAGCTGTTTTTT.

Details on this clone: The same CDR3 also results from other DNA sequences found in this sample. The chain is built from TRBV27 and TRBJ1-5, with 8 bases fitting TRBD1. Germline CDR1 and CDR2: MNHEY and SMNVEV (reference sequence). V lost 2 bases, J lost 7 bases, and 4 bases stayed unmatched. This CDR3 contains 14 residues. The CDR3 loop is CASSLRTGNQPQHF. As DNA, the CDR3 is TGTGCCAGCAGTTTAAGGACAGGGAACCAGCCCCAGCATTTT.

For the CDR3, the DNA is TGTGCCAGCAGTTACTGGGCCCCGTCTATCAATTCACCCCTCCACTTT. It specifies CASSYWAPSINSPLHF. The chain couples TRBV6-5 to TRBJ1-6; D gene uncertain. Germline lookup yields CDR1 MNHEY and CDR2 SVGAGI. There are 16 residues in the CDR3. V was cut by 1 base and J by 7 bases, with 14 bases left in between.

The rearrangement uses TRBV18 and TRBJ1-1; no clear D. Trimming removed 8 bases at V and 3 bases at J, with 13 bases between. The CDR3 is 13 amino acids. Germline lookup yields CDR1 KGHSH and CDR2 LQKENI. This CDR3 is CASLKSSDTEAFF. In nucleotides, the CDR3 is TGTGCCAGCCTAAAATCAAGTGACACTGAAGCTTTCTTT.

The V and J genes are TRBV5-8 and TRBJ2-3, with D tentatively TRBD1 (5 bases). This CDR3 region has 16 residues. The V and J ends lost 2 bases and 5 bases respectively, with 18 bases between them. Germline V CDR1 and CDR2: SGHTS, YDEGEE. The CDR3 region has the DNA TGTGCCAGCAGCTTAGGTCGTTTCGGTCAGGGAGATACGCAGTATTTT. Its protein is CASSLGRFGQGDTQYF.

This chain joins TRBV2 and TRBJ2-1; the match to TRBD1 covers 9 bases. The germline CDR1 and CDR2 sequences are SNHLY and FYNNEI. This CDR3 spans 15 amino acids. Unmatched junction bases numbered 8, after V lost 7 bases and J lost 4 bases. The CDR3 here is CASNIGTGIYNEQFF. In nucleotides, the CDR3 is TGTGCCAGCAATATAGGGACAGGGATTTACAATGAGCAGTTCTTC.

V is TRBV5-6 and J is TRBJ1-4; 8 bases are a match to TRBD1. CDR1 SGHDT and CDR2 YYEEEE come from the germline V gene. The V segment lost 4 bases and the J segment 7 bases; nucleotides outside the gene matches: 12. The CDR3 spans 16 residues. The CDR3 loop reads CASSASRRGRSEKLFF. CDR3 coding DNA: TGTGCCAGCAGCGCTTCCCGCAGGGGGCGGAGTGAAAAACTGTTTTTT.

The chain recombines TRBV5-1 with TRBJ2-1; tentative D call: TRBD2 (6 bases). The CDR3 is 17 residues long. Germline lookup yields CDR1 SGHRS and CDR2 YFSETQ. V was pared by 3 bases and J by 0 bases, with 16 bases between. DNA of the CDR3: TGCGCCAGCAGCTCTCTCGGGGCGGGGAGCTCCTACAATGAGCAGTTCTTC. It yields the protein CASSSLGAGSSYNEQFF.

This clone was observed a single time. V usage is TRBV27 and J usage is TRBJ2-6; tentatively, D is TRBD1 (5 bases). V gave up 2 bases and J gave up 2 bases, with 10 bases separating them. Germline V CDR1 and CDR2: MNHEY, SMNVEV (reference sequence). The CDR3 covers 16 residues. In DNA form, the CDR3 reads TGTGCCAGCAGTTTAGCCTCGACAGCTGGGGCCAACGTCCTGACTTTC. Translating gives CASSLASTAGANVLTF. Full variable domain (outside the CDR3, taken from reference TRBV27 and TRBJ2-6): EAQVTQNPRYLITVTGKKLTVTCSQNMNHEYMSWYRQDPGLGLRQIYYSMNVEVTDKGDVPEGYKVSRKEKRNFPLILESPSPNQTSLYFCASSLASTAGANVLTFGAGSRLTVL.

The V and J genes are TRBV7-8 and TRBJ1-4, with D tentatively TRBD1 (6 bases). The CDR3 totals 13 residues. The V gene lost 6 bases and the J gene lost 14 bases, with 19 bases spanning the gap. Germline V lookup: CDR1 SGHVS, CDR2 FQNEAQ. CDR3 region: CASRTIGRGSLFF. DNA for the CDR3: TGTGCCAGCAGGACCATAGGAAGGGGGAGTCTGTTTTTT.

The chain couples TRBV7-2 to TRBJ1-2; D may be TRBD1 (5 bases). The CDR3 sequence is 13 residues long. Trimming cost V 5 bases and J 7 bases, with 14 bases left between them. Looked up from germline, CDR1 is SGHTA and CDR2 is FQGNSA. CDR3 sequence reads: CASSTGPGSGYTF. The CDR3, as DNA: TGTGCCAGCAGCACGGGACCCGGGAGTGGCTACACCTTC.

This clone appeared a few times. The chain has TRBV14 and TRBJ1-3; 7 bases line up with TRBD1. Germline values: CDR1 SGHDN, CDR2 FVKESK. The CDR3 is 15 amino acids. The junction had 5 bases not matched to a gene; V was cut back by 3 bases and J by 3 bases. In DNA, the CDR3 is TGTGCCAGCAGCCACGCAGGGGGTTTTGGAAACACCATATATTTT. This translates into CASSHAGGFGNTIYF.

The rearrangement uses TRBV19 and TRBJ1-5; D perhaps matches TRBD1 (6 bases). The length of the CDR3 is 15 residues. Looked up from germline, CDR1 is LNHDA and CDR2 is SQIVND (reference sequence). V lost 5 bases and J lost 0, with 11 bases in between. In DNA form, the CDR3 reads TGTGCCAGTAGTCGGACAGCATATAGCAATCAGCCCCAGCATTTT. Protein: CASSRTAYSNQPQHF.

In DNA form, the CDR3 reads TGCAGCGTTGGGGGAGGGGTGGAGAACTATGGCTACACCTTC. Amino acid sequence: CSVGGGVENYGYTF. The chain couples TRBV29-1 to TRBJ1-2, with TRBD1 as a possible D gene (5 bases). Germline-derived CDR1 and CDR2 are SQVTM and ANQGSEA. V shed 4 bases and J shed 2 bases, with 14 bases lying between them. This CDR3 is built from 14 residues.

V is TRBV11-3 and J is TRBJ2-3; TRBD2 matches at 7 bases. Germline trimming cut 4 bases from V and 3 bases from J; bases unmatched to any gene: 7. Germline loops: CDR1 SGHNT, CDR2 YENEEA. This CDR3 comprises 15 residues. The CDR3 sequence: CASSSSGTSTDTQYF. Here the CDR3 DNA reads TGTGCCAGCAGCTCCAGCGGGACCTCGACAGATACGCAGTATTTT.

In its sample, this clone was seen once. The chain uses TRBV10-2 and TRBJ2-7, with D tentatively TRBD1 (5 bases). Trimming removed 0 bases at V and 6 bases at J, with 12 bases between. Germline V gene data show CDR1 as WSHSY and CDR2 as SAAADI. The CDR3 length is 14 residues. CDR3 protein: CASSESTVLLEQYF. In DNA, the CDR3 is TGCGCCAGCAGTGAGTCGACAGTGCTACTCGAGCAGTACTTC.

The CDR3 nucleotides read TGTGCCAGCAGCTTAGCATCCCTCTCCTACGAGCAGTACTTC. It codes for CASSLASLSYEQYF. The J gene is TRBJ2-7, the V gene TRBV7-9, with D uncertain. CDR3 length: 14 residues. From germline, CDR1 is SEHNR and CDR2 FQNEAQ (reference sequence). With 0 bases removed from V and 0 bases from J, the gap between germline ends came to 6 bases. The full variable domain, with the rest looked up from reference TRBV7-9 and TRBJ2-7, is DTGVSQNPRHKITKRGQNVTFRCDPISEHNRLYWYRQTLGQGPEFLTYFQNEAQLEKSRLLSDRFSAERPKGSFSTLEIQRTEQGDSAMYLCASSLASLSYEQYFGPGTRLTVT.

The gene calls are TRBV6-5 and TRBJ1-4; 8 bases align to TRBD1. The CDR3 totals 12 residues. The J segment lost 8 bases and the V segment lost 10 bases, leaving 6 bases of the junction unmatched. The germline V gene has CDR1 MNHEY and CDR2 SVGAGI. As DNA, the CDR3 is TGTGCCACGACAGGGGATGAAGAAAAACTGTTTTTT. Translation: CATTGDEEKLFF.

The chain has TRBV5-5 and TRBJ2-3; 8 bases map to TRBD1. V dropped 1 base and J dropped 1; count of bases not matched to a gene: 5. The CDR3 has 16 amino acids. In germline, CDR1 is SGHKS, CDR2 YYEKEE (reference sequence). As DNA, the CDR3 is TGTGCCAGCAGCTTGTGGGTGACAGGGGGCACAGATACGCAGTATTTT. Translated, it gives CASSLWVTGGTDTQYF.

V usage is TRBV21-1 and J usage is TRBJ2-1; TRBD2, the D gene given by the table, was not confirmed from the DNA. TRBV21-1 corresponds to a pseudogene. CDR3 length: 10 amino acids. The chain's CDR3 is CARTYNEQFF. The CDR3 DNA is TGTGCCAGGACTTACAATGAGCAGTTCTTC.

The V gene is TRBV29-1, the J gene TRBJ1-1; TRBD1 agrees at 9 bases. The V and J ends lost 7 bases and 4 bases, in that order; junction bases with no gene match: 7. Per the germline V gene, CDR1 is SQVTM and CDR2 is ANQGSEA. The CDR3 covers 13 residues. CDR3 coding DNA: TGCAGCGCTGTGGGACAGGGAATCACTGAAGCTTTCTTT. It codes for CSAVGQGITEAFF.

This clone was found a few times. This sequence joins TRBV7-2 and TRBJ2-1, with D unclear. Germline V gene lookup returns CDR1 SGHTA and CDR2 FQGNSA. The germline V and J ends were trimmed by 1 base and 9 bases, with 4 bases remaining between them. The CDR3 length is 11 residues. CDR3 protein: CASSLVFEQFF. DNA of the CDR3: TGTGCCAGCAGCTTAGTATTTGAGCAGTTCTTC.

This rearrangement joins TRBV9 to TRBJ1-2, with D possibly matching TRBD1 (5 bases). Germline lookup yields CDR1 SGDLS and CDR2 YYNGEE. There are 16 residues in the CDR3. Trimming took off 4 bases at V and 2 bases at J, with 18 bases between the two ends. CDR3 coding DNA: TGTGCCAGCAGCTCGAGCCCCAAGGGGATCAACTATGGCTACACCTTC. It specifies CASSSSPKGINYGYTF.